The present entry profiles one T cell receptor beta chain with its context. What it binds is not known. The ends were cut back, 6 bases at V and 4 bases at J, with 13 bases in the middle. Germline V gene data show CDR1 as MNHEY and CDR2 as SMNVEV (reference sequence). This CDR3 spans 13 amino acids. This specimen belongs to a study of cytomegalovirus exposure and HLA in healthy donors. The study, taken as a whole, reports: Some TCR beta chains (around 160 of them) were listed as cytomegalovirus-associated. An analysis done earlier found most TCR beta V segments productive about 90% or about 30% of the time.

With 60 Vbeta and 13 Jbeta primers, the PCR was carried out. Original data processing: Counted up in a later analysis, unique TCR beta chains came to around 80 million, with around 9.9 million shared. Method: immunoSEQ multiplex PCR; TCRdb's copy keeps in-frame clones and lacks some. From that table come the V and J calls and clone size; the DNA was used to work out D and trimming. Of tens of thousands of clones in the sample, roughly 74% are singletons; the top ten hold 2% to 2.5%. V usage is TRBV27 and J usage is TRBJ2-7; perhaps TRBD2 as D (6 bases). The source is a man aged 40-49 years in good health and CMV-seronegative. Sequenced: PBMCs. Written as DNA, the CDR3 is TGTGCCAGCAGCTTGGGGGGTGGGTACGAGCAGTACTTC. It translates to CASSLGGGYEQYF.